This TCR beta chain was identified in a study of control samples from healthy donors and cancer patients. Data came from immunoSEQ multiplex PCR; TCRdb stores just in-frame clones and leaves some out. The data hold 150,000 to 200,000 clones, with around 94% observed a single time. The ends were cut back, 0 bases at V and 3 bases at J, with 18 bases in the middle. Germline assignment: CDR1 LGHNA and CDR2 YSLEER. CDR3 size: 19 residues. The source is a woman younger than 35 in good health. Material for sequencing was blood. V and J are TRBV4-3 and TRBJ1-6, with D unclear. The CDR3 DNA follows: TGCGCCAGCAGCCAAGAAACAGAATCCCCTCCAGTCTATAATTCACCCCTCCACTTT. Encoded protein: CASSQETESPPVYNSPLHF.